Listed here is a single T cell receptor (beta chain). Trimming took off 3 bases at V and 5 bases at J, with 13 bases between the two ends. CDR1 and CDR2 from the germline V gene are LGHNA and YSLEER. This CDR3 has 15 amino acids. These data come from a study of blood T cell repertoires in COVID-19. Study-level information: COVID-19 samples, acute and convalescent, were from the United States, Italy and Spain. Nucleic acid was either cDNA or gDNA, and it came from T cells, B-cell-depleted T cells, or PBMCs.

Some clones are missing from TCRdb's copy, which holds only in-frame ones; the method was immunoSEQ multiplex PCR. The table includes 130,000 to 150,000 clones, about nine tenths detected once. The source is a human donor in a cohort sampled during active COVID-19. V usage is TRBV4-3 and J usage is TRBJ1-4, with D unresolved. The material sequenced was peripheral blood. The chain's CDR3 is CASSHYRGKNEKLFF. The CDR3 DNA reads TGCGCCAGCAGCCATTACAGAGGGAAGAATGAAAAACTGTTTTTT.